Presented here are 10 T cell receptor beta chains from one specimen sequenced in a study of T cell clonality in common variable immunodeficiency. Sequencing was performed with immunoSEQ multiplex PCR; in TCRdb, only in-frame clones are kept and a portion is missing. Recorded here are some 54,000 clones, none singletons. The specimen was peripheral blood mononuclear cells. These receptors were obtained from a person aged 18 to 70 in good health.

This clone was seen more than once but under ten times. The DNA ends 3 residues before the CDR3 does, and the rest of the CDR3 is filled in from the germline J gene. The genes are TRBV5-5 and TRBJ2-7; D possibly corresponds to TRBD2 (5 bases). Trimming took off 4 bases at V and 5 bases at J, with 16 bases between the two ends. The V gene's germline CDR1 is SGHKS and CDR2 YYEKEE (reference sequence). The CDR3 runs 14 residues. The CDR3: CASSESTDWDEQYF. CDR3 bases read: TGTGCCAGCAGCGAGTCGACGGACTGGGACGAG.

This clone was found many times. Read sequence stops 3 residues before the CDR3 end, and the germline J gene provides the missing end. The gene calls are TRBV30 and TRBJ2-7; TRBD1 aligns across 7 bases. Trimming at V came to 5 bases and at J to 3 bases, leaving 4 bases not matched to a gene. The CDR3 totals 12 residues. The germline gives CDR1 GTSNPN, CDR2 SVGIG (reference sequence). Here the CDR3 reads CAWDRDSYEQYF. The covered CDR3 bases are TGTGCCTGGGATCGGGACAGCTACGAG.

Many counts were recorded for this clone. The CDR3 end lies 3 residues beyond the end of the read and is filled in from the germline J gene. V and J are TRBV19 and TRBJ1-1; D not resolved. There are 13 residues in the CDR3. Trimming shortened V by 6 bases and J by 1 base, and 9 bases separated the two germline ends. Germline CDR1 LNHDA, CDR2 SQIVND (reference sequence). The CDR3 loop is CASRGRGNTEAFF. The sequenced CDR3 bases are TGTGCCAGTAGGGGTCGGGGGAACACTGAA. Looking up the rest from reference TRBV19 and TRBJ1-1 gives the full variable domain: DGGITQSPKYLFRKEGQNVTLSCEQNLNHDAMYWYRQDPGQGLRLIYYSQIVNDFQKGDIAEGYSVSREKKESFPLTVTSAQKNPTAFYLCASRGRGNTEAFFGQGTRLTVV.

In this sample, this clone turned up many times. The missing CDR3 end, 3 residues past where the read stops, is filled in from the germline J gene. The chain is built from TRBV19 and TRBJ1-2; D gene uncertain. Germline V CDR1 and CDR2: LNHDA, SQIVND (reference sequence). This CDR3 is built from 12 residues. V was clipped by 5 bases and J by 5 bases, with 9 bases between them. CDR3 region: CASSHSQYGYTF. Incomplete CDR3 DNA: TGTGCCAGTAGTCACAGCCAGTATGGC.

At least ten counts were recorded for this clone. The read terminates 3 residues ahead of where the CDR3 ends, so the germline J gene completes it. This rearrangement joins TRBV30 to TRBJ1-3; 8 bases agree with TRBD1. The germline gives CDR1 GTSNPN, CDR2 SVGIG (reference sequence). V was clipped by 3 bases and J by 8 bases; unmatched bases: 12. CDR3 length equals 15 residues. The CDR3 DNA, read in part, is TGTGCCTGGAGAGCAACCAACAGGGGGGGGGACACC. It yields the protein CAWRATNRGGDT. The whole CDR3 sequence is CAWRATNRGGDTIYF.

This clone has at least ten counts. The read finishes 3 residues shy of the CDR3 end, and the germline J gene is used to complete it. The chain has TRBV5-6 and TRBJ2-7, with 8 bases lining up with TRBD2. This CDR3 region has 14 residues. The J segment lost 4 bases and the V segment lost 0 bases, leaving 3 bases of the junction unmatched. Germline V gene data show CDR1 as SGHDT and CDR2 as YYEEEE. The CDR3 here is CASSLVGLEYEQYF. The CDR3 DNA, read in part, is TGTGCCAGCAGCTTGGTGGGACTAGAGTACGAG.

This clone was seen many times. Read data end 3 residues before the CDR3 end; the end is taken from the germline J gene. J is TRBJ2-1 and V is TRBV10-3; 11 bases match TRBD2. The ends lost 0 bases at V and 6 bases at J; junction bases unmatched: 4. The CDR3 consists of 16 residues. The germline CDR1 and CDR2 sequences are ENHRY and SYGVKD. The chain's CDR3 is CAISESPSGGPNEQFF. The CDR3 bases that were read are TGTGCCATCAGTGAGTCGCCTAGCGGGGGGCCCAATGAG.

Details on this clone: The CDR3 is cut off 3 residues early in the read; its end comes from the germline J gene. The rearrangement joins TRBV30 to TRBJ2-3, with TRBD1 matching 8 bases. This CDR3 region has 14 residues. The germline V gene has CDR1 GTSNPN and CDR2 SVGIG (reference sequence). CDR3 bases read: TGTGCCTGGACAACGCAGGGGGCTGGTCAGCCG. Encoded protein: CAWTTQGAGQP. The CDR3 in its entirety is CAWTTQGAGQPQYF.

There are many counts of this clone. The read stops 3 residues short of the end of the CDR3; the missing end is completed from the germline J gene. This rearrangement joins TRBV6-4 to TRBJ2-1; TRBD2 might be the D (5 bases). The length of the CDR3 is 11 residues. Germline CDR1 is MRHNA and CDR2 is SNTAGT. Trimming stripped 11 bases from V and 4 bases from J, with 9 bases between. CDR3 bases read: TGTGCCCAACGGGGATACAATGAG. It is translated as CAQRGYNE. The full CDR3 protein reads CAQRGYNEQFF.

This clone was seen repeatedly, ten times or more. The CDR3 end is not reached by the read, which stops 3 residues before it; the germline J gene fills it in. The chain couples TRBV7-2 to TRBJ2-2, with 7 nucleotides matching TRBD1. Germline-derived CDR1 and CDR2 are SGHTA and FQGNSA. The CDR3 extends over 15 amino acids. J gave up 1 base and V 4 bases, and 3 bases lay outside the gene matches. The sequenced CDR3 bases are TGTGCCAGCAGCTCTCACAGGGGGAACACCGGGGAG. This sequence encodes CASSSHRGNTGE. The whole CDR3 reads CASSSHRGNTGELFF.